These 32 T cell receptor beta chains were all obtained from the same sample, sequenced in a study of metastatic and nonmetastatic thyroid tumors. Until they underwent thyroid surgery, no patient had received any treatment. TCRdb redid the clone calls on the PCR reads using MiXCR. The profile shows 20,000 to 25,000 clones, approximately 10% of them singletons. Sequenced input: blood. The receptors come from a female donor with papillary thyroid cancer or a benign thyroid nodule (not recorded which). Some clones in this sample may be carry-over from other donors' samples.

This clone was observed at least ten times. The V call is TRBV20-1, the J call TRBJ2-7, with D maybe TRBD2 (5 bases). Trimming removed 4 bases at V and 5 bases at J, with 18 bases between. Germline lookup yields CDR1 DFQATT and CDR2 SNEGSKA (reference sequence). This CDR3 has 14 residues. DNA for the CDR3: TGCAGTGCTAATCCCCCGGGGTCCACGGACGAGCAGTACTTC. Translation: CSANPPGSTDEQYF.

The chain is built from TRBV7-9 and TRBJ2-1; D is uncertain. This CDR3 has 14 amino acids. Germline V gene sequence: CDR1 SEHNR, CDR2 FQNEAQ (reference sequence). Trimming took off 0 bases at V and 7 bases at J, with 10 bases between the two ends. The CDR3, as DNA: TGTGCCAGCAGCTTAGCCGGTAGCAGGAATGAGCAGTTCTTC. The encoded protein is CASSLAGSRNEQFF.

The gene calls are TRBV6-1 and TRBJ1-3, with D uncertain. Per germline, CDR1 MNHNS and CDR2 SASEGT. The CDR3 covers 16 residues. Trimming removed 4 bases from V and 0 bases from J, with 13 bases in between. The CDR3 here is CASSGIGLTSGNTIYF. In nucleotides, the CDR3 is TGTGCCAGCAGTGGGATCGGGCTAACCTCTGGAAACACCATATATTTT.

This clone was counted at least ten times. V gene TRBV28 combines with J gene TRBJ2-5; the D gene is possibly TRBD2 (6 bases). The CDR3 has 14 amino acids. Germline CDR1 reads MDHEN; CDR2 reads SYDVKM. Trimming left V 6 bases short and J 4 bases short, with 15 bases between. The CDR3 nucleotides are TGTGCCAGCAGCGGACGGAGGGGCGTAGAGACCCAGTACTTC. This encodes CASSGRRGVETQYF.

Relative to its sample, this clone is medium-sized. The rearrangement joins TRBV6-1 to TRBJ2-7, with a possible D match to TRBD2 (5 bases). CDR3 size: 14 residues. Germline CDR1 is MNHNS and CDR2 is SASEGT. Trimming removed 3 bases at V and 6 bases at J, with 15 bases between. The CDR3 nucleotides read TGTGCCAGCAGTGAGTCGGCTAGCTTCGGCGAGCAGTACTTC. It is translated as CASSESASFGEQYF.

This clone is medium-sized. The chain uses TRBV6-2 or TRBV6-3 and TRBJ2-3; perhaps D is TRBD1 or TRBD2 (5 bases each). V was cut by 5 bases and J by 0 bases, with 9 bases left in between. The CDR3 totals 14 residues. CDR1 is MNHEY, CDR2 SVGEGT, per germline. This CDR3 is CASSGGASTDTQYF. CDR3 nucleotides: TGTGCCAGCAGTGGGGGAGCTAGCACAGATACGCAGTATTTT.

The genes are TRBV29-1 and TRBJ1-4, with 8 nucleotides matching TRBD1. Germline V gene lookup returns CDR1 SQVTM and CDR2 ANQGSEA. The CDR3 length is 15 residues. V gave up 5 bases and J gave up 10 bases; unmatched junction bases: 15. CDR3 sequence: CSVYSPTGEMGKLFF. Here the CDR3 DNA reads TGCAGCGTTTACTCGCCGACAGGGGAGATGGGAAAACTGTTTTTT.

This clone has ten or more counts. The V call is TRBV3-1, the J call TRBJ1-1, with D perhaps TRBD1 (6 bases). Trimming took 3 bases from V and 4 from J, leaving 6 bases between them. The length of the CDR3 is 12 residues. CDR1 LGHDT and CDR2 YNNKEL come from the germline V gene (reference sequence). CDR3: CASSQGATEAFF. In DNA form, the CDR3 reads TGTGCCAGCAGCCAGGGGGCCACTGAAGCTTTCTTT.

This clone is deemed large. The chain has TRBV25-1 and TRBJ2-5, with 10 bases lining up with TRBD1. CDR1 and CDR2 (germline): MGHDK, SYGVNS. V gave up 2 bases and J gave up 2 bases; unmatched junction bases: 8. The CDR3 covers 17 residues. The CDR3 bases are TGTGCCAGCAGTGAACCCCGGACAGGGGGAGGGCAAGAGACCCAGTACTTC. Its translation: CASSEPRTGGGQETQYF.

This clone was seen at least ten times. A much larger clone lies one base from this, so it may be a read error. This CDR3 reads CAINAEYQETQYF. DNA of the CDR3: TGCGCCATCAACGCAGAGTACCAAGAGACCCAGTACTTC. The genes are TRBV6-1 and TRBJ2-5; D unclear. From germline, CDR1 is MNHNS and CDR2 SASEGT. The CDR3 length is 13 residues.

This chain joins TRBV9 and TRBJ2-5, with 7 bases aligning to TRBD2. This CDR3 spans 15 amino acids. From germline, CDR1 is SGDLS and CDR2 YYNGEE. V shed 4 bases, J shed 3 bases, and the junction held 9 bases outside the gene matches. This CDR3 reads CASSYDGGSKETQYF. The CDR3 region has the DNA TGTGCCAGCAGCTACGATGGCGGGAGTAAAGAGACCCAGTACTTC.

In this sample, this clone turned up many times. The chain links TRBV12-3 or TRBV12-4 to TRBJ2-5, with a tentative D call TRBD2 (6 bases). V lost 6 bases and J lost 2, with 13 bases in between. CDR3 length equals 14 residues. The DNA for the CDR3 is TGTGCCAGCAGAGGAGGGACGGATCAAGAGACCCAGTACTTC. Amino acids: CASRGGTDQETQYF.

This clone was seen at least ten times. The gene calls are TRBV18 and TRBJ2-7; 9 bases fit TRBD1. The CDR3 covers 14 residues. V shed 6 bases and J 5 bases; nucleotides not matched to a gene: 8. Per the germline V gene, CDR1 is KGHSH and CDR2 is LQKENI. The CDR3 region has the DNA TGTGCCAGCTCCGTAGGACAGGGGTTCAACGAGCAGTACTTC. Encoded protein: CASSVGQGFNEQYF.

This sequence joins TRBV9 and TRBJ2-3, with 7 bases lining up with TRBD1. The CDR3 is made up of 15 amino acids. The V segment lost 4 bases and the J segment 0 bases; nucleotides outside the gene matches: 5. Germline CDR1 and CDR2: SGDLS and YYNGEE. CDR3 loop: CASSIWDRSTDTQYF. The DNA for the CDR3 is TGTGCCAGCAGCATTTGGGACAGAAGCACAGATACGCAGTATTTT.

This clone was counted between two and nine times. The chain couples TRBV6-4 to TRBJ2-7, with 9 bases lining up with TRBD2. Unmatched junction bases numbered 3, after V lost 6 bases and J lost 0 bases. From germline, CDR1 is MRHNA and CDR2 SNTAGT. The CDR3 extends over 14 amino acids. The CDR3 bases are TGTGCCAGCAGAAGCGGGGGGACCTCCTACGAGCAGTACTTC. Translating gives CASRSGGTSYEQYF.

Regarding this clone: With a much larger clone just one base away, this may be a read error. V gene TRBV30 combines with J gene TRBJ2-7, with D perhaps TRBD2 (6 bases). V was shortened by 7 bases and J by 0 bases, with 16 bases between the two germline ends. The CDR3 covers 14 residues. Germline values: CDR1 GTSNPN, CDR2 SVGIG (reference sequence). CDR3 bases: TGTGCCTCGTCCTTTGGAGCGGGCTCCTACGAGCAGTACTTC. It codes for CASSFGAGSYEQYF.

This clone rates as medium-sized (0.01 to 0.1%). This chain links TRBV6-1 with TRBJ1-6, with D hard to call. CDR1 is MNHNS and CDR2 is SASEGT in the germline V gene. The CDR3 is made up of 15 amino acids. V was shortened by 8 bases and J by 9 bases, with 20 bases between the two germline ends. CDR3 DNA sequence: TGTGCCAGCTCCCGGGAAGAAGGCAATTCTTCACCCCTCCACTTT. Translated, it gives CASSREEGNSSPLHF.

Comments on this clone: The same CDR3 arises from other DNA sequences in this sample as well. V usage is TRBV30 and J usage is TRBJ2-4, with TRBD2 identical over 7 bases. CDR3 size: 12 residues. CDR1 and CDR2 (germline): GTSNPN, SVGIG (reference sequence). As DNA, the CDR3 is TGTGCATGGGAGGGCGGCAAAAACATTCAGTACTTC. It is translated as CAWEGGKNIQYF.

This clone showed up many times. V usage is TRBV4-3 and J usage is TRBJ1-3; perhaps TRBD1 as D (5 bases). Trimming removed 5 bases at V and 0 bases at J, with 11 bases between. Germline V gene lookup returns CDR1 LGHNA and CDR2 YSLEER. The length of the CDR3 is 15 residues. The CDR3 spells CASSAPGASGNTIYF. Here the CDR3 DNA reads TGCGCCAGCAGCGCCCCCGGGGCCTCTGGAAACACCATATATTTT.

Many counts were recorded for this clone. The CDR3 sequence is CASKGEGYSGANVLTF. CDR3 nucleotides: TGTGCCAGCAAGGGGGAGGGTTACTCTGGGGCCAACGTCCTGACTTTC. This chain connects TRBV6-2 or TRBV6-3 to TRBJ2-6; maybe TRBD2 (7 bases). Germline CDR1 reads MNHEY; CDR2 reads SVGEGT. The CDR3 loop spans 16 amino acids. Trimming removed 7 bases at V and 0 bases at J, with 13 bases between.

This clone was observed many times. V is TRBV20-1 and J is TRBJ1-1; 8 bases match TRBD1. The CDR3 is 14 residues long. Germline CDR1 and CDR2: DFQATT and SNEGSKA (reference sequence). V shed 3 bases, J shed 3 bases, and the junction held 6 bases outside the gene matches. The CDR3 loop is CSARDRAPYTEAFF. CDR3 nucleotides: TGCAGTGCTAGGGACAGGGCCCCTTACACTGAAGCTTTCTTT.

This clone was seen a handful of times. The chain links TRBV28 to TRBJ2-7, with a weak D call TRBD1 (5 bases). CDR1 MDHEN and CDR2 SYDVKM come from the germline V gene. The V and J ends lost 0 bases and 3 bases respectively, with 6 bases between them. This CDR3 has 13 amino acids. Written as DNA, the CDR3 is TGTGCCAGCAGTTTATGGGGGCTCTACGAGCAGTACTTC. As protein: CASSLWGLYEQYF.

In this sample, this clone turned up many times. The chain links TRBV7-2 to TRBJ2-7; 7 positions agree with TRBD2. V shed 5 bases, J shed 2 bases, and the junction held 9 bases outside the gene matches. There are 15 residues in the CDR3. Germline V CDR1 and CDR2: SGHTA, FQGNSA. CDR3 DNA: TGTGCCAGCAGCCCTGGGGGGGGAGCCGCCTACGAGCAGTACTTC. This encodes CASSPGGGAAYEQYF.

In this sample, this clone turned up many times. The rearrangement links TRBV29-1 to TRBJ2-7, with 9 bases that match TRBD2. V was pared by 1 base and J by 3 bases, with 4 bases of the junction left unmatched. This CDR3 has 14 amino acids. Germline lookup yields CDR1 SQVTM and CDR2 ANQGSEA. The DNA of the CDR3 is TGCAGCGTTGAAGGGGTAGCGGGAGACTACGAGCAGTACTTC. It specifies CSVEGVAGDYEQYF.

V is TRBV11-3 and J is TRBJ2-7; the D is unclear. The CDR3 is made up of 13 amino acids. Germline assignment: CDR1 SGHNT and CDR2 YENEEA. V lost 1 base and J lost 3, with 7 bases in between. The CDR3 DNA reads TGTGCCAGCAGCTTAGGTGTGGGCTACGAGCAGTACTTC. Its translation: CASSLGVGYEQYF.

This chain links TRBV20-1 with TRBJ2-5; 12 bases fit TRBD2. Germline assignment: CDR1 DFQATT and CDR2 SNEGSKA (reference sequence). V shed 3 bases, J shed 4 bases, and the junction held 9 bases outside the gene matches. The CDR3 is 16 residues long. CDR3 amino acids: CSASLPTSGSLETQYF. The CDR3 nucleotides are TGCAGTGCTAGCCTACCGACTAGCGGGAGTTTAGAGACCCAGTACTTC.

This rearrangement joins TRBV20-1 to TRBJ2-7; 9 nucleotides match TRBD2. Germline values: CDR1 DFQATT, CDR2 SNEGSKA (reference sequence). CDR3 size: 17 residues. J gave up 2 bases and V 5 bases, and 16 bases lay outside the gene matches. The CDR3 DNA sequence: TGCAGTGCTCAGAGGGTGGCTAGCGGGACCAAACCCTACGAGCAGTACTTC. Its protein product is CSAQRVASGTKPYEQYF.

At least ten counts were recorded for this clone. The rearrangement joins TRBV7-2 to TRBJ2-5; 8 bases map to TRBD2. The CDR3 covers 16 residues. Germline-derived CDR1 and CDR2 are SGHTA and FQGNSA. With V trimmed by 1 base and J by 5 bases, 9 bases remained unmatched. Written as DNA, the CDR3 is TGTGCCAGCAGCTTAGACGGGAGGGGTCAGGGGGAGACCCAGTACTTC. Protein: CASSLDGRGQGETQYF.

This clone was found many times. The chain carries TRBV11-3 and TRBJ2-1; 11 bases match TRBD2. Germline V CDR1 and CDR2: SGHNT, YENEEA. This CDR3 is built from 19 residues. V dropped 1 base and J dropped 9; count of bases not matched to a gene: 17. CDR3: CASSLGNPLAGGTGSEQFF. CDR3 coding DNA: TGTGCCAGCAGCTTAGGGAACCCGTTAGCGGGAGGGACCGGGAGTGAGCAGTTCTTC.

This clone was seen at least ten times. This chain uses TRBV7-8 with TRBJ2-3; D gene uncertain. Trimming removed 1 base from V and 7 bases from J, with 6 bases in between. Germline V gives CDR1 SGHVS, CDR2 FQNEAQ. The CDR3 length is 12 residues. CDR3 nucleotide sequence: TGTGCCAGCAGCTTAGGGTCAAATACGCAGTATTTT. It yields the protein CASSLGSNTQYF.

This clone was observed many times. The chain uses TRBV4-2 and TRBJ1-6; no clear D gene. V lost 0 bases to trimming and J lost 9 bases, with 6 bases between them. The CDR3 has 13 amino acids. The germline V gene encodes CDR1 LGHNA and CDR2 YNFKEQ. This CDR3 reads CASSQESRSPLHF. The CDR3 region has the DNA TGTGCCAGCAGCCAAGAGTCCCGTTCACCCCTCCACTTT.

The table lists this clone with many counts. It may be a read error: a sequence one base away is much more abundant. The chain combines TRBV28 with TRBJ2-7, with no clear D. The CDR3 sequence is 15 residues long. The germline V and J ends were trimmed by 2 bases and 4 bases, with 15 bases remaining between them. Germline V gene sequence: CDR1 MDHEN, CDR2 SYDVKM. The CDR3 DNA reads as TGTGCCAGCAGTTTAGCTTCCCGGGCTCCTTACGAGCAGTACTTC. It translates to CASSLASRAPYEQYF.